This T cell receptor (beta chain) was identified during a study of T-cell reconstitution after alpha-beta-depleted transplantation in children. This clonotype was picked up a small number of times. CDR3 length: 16 amino acids. V gave up 4 bases and J gave up 7 bases; unmatched junction bases: 7. CDR1 and CDR2 from the germline V gene are MNHEY and SVGAGI. Molecular barcoding with unique molecular identifiers was used for the TCRbeta library. A single record per CDR3 protein comes from TCRdb applying MiXCR to the PCR reads. The sample shows hundreds of thousands of distinct CDR3 sequences, roughly 10% of them seen only once.

The input for sequencing was PBMCs from the stem cell graft donor, taken from the stem cell graft. V usage is TRBV6-5 and J usage is TRBJ2-7, with TRBD2 identical over 16 bases. The receptor comes from a human donor who donated a stem cell graft to a child with acute myeloid leukemia. CDR3 amino acids: CASSSFGTSGRGEQYF. DNA of the CDR3: TGTGCCAGCAGTTCGTTTGGGACTAGCGGGAGGGGGGAGCAGTACTTC.